The clone carrying this T cell receptor beta chain was found many times. Antigen unknown. The source of the sample is a study of T cells after yellow fever vaccination. Background on the study: Libraries from low-cell-number fractions were prepared with the SMART-Seq v4 Ultra Low Input RNA kit. Broader study findings: Just a small share of clonotypes turned up in the CD4 compartment as well as the CD8 compartment. Weaker overall was a secondary response that nonetheless peaked faster, on day 5 versus 15. After the booster, about 95% of CD4 and 88% of CD8 primary-response clones were re-detected.

Looked up from germline, CDR1 is SGHTA and CDR2 is FQGNSA. The CDR3 length is 15 residues. Trimming took 5 bases from V and 0 from J, leaving 12 bases between them. TCRdb reprocessed the 5' RACE reads via MiXCR and lists one record per CDR3 protein. This repertoire shows about 400,000 distinct CDR3 sequences, roughly 6.2% found once; its top ten account for approximately 16%. The TCR originated in a man aged 25 to 45 who received the YFV17D yellow fever vaccine. This chain joins TRBV7-2 and TRBJ2-3, with D tentatively TRBD2 (5 bases). This material consisted of PBMCs, taken 5 days after the yellow fever booster vaccination. In nucleotides, the CDR3 is TGTGCCAGCAGCGCCCGACTATCAAGCACAGATACGCAGTATTTT. Protein: CASSARLSSTDTQYF.